This T cell receptor beta chain was recorded in a study of blood T cell repertoires in COVID-19. In the source study's methods: Counts of nucleated cells, estimated from reference gene primer amplification, were obtained. This table comes from immunoSEQ multiplex PCR, and its TCRdb copy is limited to in-frame clones, with some not included. V, J and clone size reflect that table, while D and trimming were determined from the DNA. Found here are 150,000 to 200,000 clones, 60% to 80% of them singletons; the top ten hold 26%. Sequencing was done on a sample of peripheral blood. This TCR derives from an older woman with acute or convalescent COVID-19.

As DNA, the CDR3 is TGTGCCAGCAGCGTAGGGCAGGGAGGTCCAGCTTTCTTT. This sequence encodes CASSVGQGGPAFF. V usage is TRBV9 and J usage is TRBJ1-1; TRBD1 might be the D (5 bases). The CDR3 has 13 residues. The V end was cut by 0 bases, the J end by 10 bases, with 13 bases between. Germline V gives CDR1 SGDLS, CDR2 YYNGEE.